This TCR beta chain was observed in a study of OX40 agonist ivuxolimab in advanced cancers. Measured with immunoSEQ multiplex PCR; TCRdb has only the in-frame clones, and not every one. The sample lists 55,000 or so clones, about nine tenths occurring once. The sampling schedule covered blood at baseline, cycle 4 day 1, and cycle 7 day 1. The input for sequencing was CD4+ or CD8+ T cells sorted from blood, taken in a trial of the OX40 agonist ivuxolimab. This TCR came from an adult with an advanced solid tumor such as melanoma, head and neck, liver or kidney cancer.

The CDR3, as DNA: TGTGCCAGCAGCACTAGACAGGGACGGGATGAGCAGTTCTTC. This codes for CASSTRQGRDEQFF. This chain links TRBV21-1 with TRBJ2-1; no check of the table's D call, TRBD1, against the DNA was made. TRBV21-1 is noted as a pseudogene. The CDR3 runs to 14 residues.